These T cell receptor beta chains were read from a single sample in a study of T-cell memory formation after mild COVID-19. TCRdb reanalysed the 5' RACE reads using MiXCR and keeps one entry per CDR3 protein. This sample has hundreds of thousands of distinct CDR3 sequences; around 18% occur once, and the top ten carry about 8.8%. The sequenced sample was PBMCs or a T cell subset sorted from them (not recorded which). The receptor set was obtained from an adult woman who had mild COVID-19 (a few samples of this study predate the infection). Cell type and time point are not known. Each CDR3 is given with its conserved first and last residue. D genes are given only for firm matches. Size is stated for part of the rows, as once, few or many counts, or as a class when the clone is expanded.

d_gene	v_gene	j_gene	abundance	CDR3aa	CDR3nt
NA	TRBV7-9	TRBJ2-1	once	CASKTYAGTNNEQFF	TGTGCCAGCAAGACCTATGCCGGGACCAACAATGAGCAGTTCTTC
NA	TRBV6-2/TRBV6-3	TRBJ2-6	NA	CASSRAGSGANVLTF	TGTGCCAGCAGTAGGGCGGGATCTGGGGCCAACGTCCTGACTTTC
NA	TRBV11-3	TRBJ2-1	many	CASSLESSSYNEQFF	TGTGCCAGCAGCTTAGAAAGCAGTTCCTACAATGAGCAGTTCTTC
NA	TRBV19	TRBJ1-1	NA	CASSIFAAENTEAFF	TGTGCCAGTAGTATTTTCGCAGCCGAGAACACTGAAGCTTTCTTT
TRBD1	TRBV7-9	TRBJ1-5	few	CASGDREAQPQHF	TGTGCCAGTGGGGACAGGGAGGCTCAGCCCCAGCATTTT
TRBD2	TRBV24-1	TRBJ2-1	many	CATSDLGSGSNEQFF	TGTGCCACCAGTGATTTAGGTAGCGGGAGCAATGAGCAGTTCTTC
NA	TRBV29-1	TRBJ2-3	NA	CSVGGVRADTQYF	TGCAGCGTTGGAGGGGTGAGGGCTGATACGCAGTATTTT
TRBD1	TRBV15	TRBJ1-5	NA	CATSGGTGVEPQHF	TGTGCCACCAGCGGGGGGACAGGGGTAGAGCCCCAGCATTTT
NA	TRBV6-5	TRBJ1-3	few	CASSAYNGNTIYF	TGTGCCAGCAGTGCATACAATGGAAACACCATATATTTT
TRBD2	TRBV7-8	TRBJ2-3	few	CASRYTSGGGRGTDTQYF	TGTGCCAGCAGATACACTAGCGGGGGCGGACGGGGCACAGATACGCAGTATTTT
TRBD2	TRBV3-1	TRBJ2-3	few	CASSPGLADTQYF	TGTGCCAGCAGCCCGGGACTAGCAGATACGCAGTATTTT
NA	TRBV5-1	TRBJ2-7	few	CASSLAGGGQYF	TGCGCCAGCAGCTTGGCCGGAGGAGGGCAGTACTTC
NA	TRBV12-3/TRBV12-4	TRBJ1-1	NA	CASTLQGPPEAFF	TGTGCCAGCACCCTACAGGGCCCCCCTGAAGCTTTCTTT
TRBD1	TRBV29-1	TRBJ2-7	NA	CSVGDRGSYEQYF	TGCAGCGTCGGTGACAGGGGTTCCTACGAGCAGTACTTC
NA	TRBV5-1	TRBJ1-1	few	CASSTGTLGTEAFF	TGCGCCAGCAGCACCGGGACCCTAGGAACTGAAGCTTTCTTT
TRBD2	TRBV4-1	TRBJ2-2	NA	CASSQGPGTTSRGELFF	TGCGCCAGCAGCCAAGGCCCCGGGACTACCTCGAGGGGGGAGCTGTTTTTT
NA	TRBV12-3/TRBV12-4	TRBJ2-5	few	CASTPGTGFQETQYF	TGTGCCAGCACCCCGGGGACGGGATTTCAAGAGACCCAGTACTTC
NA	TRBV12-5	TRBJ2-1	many	CASGFGGSNEQFF	TGTGCTAGTGGCTTTGGGGGGAGCAATGAGCAGTTCTTC
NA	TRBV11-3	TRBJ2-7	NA	CASSLLTVNSYEQYF	TGTGCCAGCAGCTTACTGACAGTAAACTCCTACGAGCAGTACTTC
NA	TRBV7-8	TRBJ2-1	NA	CASTTFMPSANNEQFF	TGTGCCAGCACCACTTTCATGCCTAGCGCAAACAATGAGCAGTTCTTC
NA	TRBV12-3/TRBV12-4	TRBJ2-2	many	CASSLFFTNTGELFF	TGTGCCAGCAGTCTTTTCTTTACGAACACCGGGGAGCTGTTTTTT
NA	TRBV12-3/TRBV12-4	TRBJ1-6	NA	CASSLGDLSSYNSPLHF	TGTGCCAGCAGTTTGGGAGACTTAAGCTCCTATAATTCACCCCTCCACTTT
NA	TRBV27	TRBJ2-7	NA	CARLPTPPSVSYEQYF	TGTGCCAGACTACCAACCCCTCCTAGCGTCTCCTACGAGCAGTACTTC
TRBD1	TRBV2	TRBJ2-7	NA	CASRTTGAVYEQYF	TGTGCCAGCAGAACCACAGGGGCTGTTTACGAGCAGTACTTC
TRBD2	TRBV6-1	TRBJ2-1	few	CASSEEGLAGNEQFF	TGTGCCAGCAGTGAAGAGGGACTAGCGGGGAATGAGCAGTTCTTC
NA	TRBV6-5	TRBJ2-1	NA	CASGVANEQFF	TGTGCCAGCGGGGTGGCTAATGAGCAGTTCTTC
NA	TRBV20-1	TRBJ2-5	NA	CSVGRVETQYF	TGCAGTGTGGGCAGGGTGGAGACCCAGTACTTC
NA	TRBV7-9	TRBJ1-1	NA	CASSDRGQNTEAFF	TGTGCCAGCAGCGATAGGGGACAGAACACTGAAGCTTTCTTT
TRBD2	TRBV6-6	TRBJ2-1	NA	CASSYRGSSGVLSYNEQFF	TGTGCCAGCAGTTACCGGGGGTCTAGCGGGGTCCTCTCCTACAATGAGCAGTTCTTC
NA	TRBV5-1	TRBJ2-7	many	CASSPGPRAYEQYF	TGCGCCAGCAGCCCTGGGCCCAGGGCCTACGAGCAGTACTTC
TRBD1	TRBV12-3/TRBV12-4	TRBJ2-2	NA	CASRPKTGTGELFF	TGTGCCAGCAGGCCCAAGACAGGGACCGGGGAGCTGTTTTTT
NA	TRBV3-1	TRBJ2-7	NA	CASSVQGSEQYF	TGTGCCAGCAGCGTGCAGGGATCCGAGCAGTACTTC
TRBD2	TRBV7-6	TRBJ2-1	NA	CASSSKPQTSVLHSYNEQFF	TGTGCCAGCAGCTCCAAGCCTCAGACTAGCGTCCTCCACTCCTACAATGAGCAGTTCTTC
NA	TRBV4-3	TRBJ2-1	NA	CASSQELYNEQFF	TGCGCCAGCAGCCAAGAACTTTACAATGAGCAGTTCTTC
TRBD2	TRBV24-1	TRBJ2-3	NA	CATSPGSGYTDTQYF	TGTGCCACCAGCCCGGGTAGCGGGTACACAGATACGCAGTATTTT